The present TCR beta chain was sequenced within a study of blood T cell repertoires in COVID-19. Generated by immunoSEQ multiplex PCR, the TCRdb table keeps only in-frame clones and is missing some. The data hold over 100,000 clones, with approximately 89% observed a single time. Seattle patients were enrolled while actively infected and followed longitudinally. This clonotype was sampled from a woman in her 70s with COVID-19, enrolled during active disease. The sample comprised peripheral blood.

CDR3 protein: CASSLARGPGELFF. The CDR3, as DNA: TGTGCCAGCAGCTTGGCCAGGGGCCCCGGGGAGCTGTTTTTT. The V call is TRBV5-4, the J call TRBJ2-2, with D perhaps TRBD1 (6 bases). Germline values: CDR1 SGHNT, CDR2 YYREEE (reference sequence). The CDR3 is made up of 14 amino acids. Trimming stripped 0 bases from V and 6 bases from J, with 9 bases between.